This section outlines one TCR beta chain sequence together with its context. The antigen is undetermined. The CDR3 is 14 residues long. The V gene lost 0 bases and the J gene lost 1 base, with 6 bases spanning the gap. The germline V gene has CDR1 MNHEY and CDR2 SMNVEV (reference sequence). The data were obtained in a study of T cell responses to AZD1222 COVID-19 vaccine. Study conclusions and caveats: AZD1222 recipients seropositive at baseline numbered only five to seven. Reportedly, nearly half of unique spike TCRs recognized epitopes outside B.1.351/B.1.1.7 mutations. With dominance at 160-218 and 743-854, vaccine-associated CD4 TCRs spanned spike.

Some clones are missing from TCRdb's copy, which holds only in-frame ones; the method was immunoSEQ multiplex PCR. This repertoire shows over 110,000 clones, about 93% found once; its top ten account for approximately 5%. V is TRBV27 and J is TRBJ1-1; D unresolved. The clonotype was recovered from an adult in good health. Sequenced here: peripheral blood, sampled on day 0 of AZD1222 vaccination. CDR3 in DNA: TGTGCCAGCAGTTTATCGGGCCAGAACACTGAAGCTTTCTTT. As protein: CASSLSGQNTEAFF.